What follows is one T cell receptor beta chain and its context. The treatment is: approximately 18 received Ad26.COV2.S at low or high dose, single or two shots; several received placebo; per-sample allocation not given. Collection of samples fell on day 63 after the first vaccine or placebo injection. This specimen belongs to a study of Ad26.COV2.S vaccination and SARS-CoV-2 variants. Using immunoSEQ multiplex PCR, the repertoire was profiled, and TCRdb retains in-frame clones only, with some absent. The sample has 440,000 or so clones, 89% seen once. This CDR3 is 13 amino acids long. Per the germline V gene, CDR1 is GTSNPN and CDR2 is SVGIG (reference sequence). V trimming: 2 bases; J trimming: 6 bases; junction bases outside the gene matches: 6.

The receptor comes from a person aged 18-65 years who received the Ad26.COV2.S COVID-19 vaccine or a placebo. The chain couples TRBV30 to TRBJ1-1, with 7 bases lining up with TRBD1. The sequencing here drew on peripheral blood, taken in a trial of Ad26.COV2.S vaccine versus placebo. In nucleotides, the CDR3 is TGTGCCTGGAGTTCCCAGGGGGTCCCTGAAGCTTTCTTT. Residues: CAWSSQGVPEAFF. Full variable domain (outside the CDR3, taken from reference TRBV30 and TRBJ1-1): SQTIHQWPATLVQPVGSPLSLECTVEGTSNPNLYWYRQAAGRGLQLLFYSVGIGQISSEVPQNLSASRPQDRQFILSSKKLLLSDSGFYLCAWSSQGVPEAFFGQGTRLTVV.